The entry that follows covers one T cell receptor (beta chain) sequence. Its antigen remains unknown. These data belong to a study of breast tumors, draining lymph nodes, adjacent tissues. Study-level results: Compared with basal-like, luminal-like tumors shared significantly more repertoire with nontumor tissue. Tumors had less TCR diversity than lymph nodes, more than nontumor tissue. Most tumor T cells seemingly derive from lymph node, then expand in tumor. That most tumor T cells come from lymph nodes remained unproven.

MiXCR, applied by TCRdb to the multiplex PCR reads, yields one record per CDR3 protein. The profile shows 200,000 to 250,000 distinct CDR3 sequences, about 30% of them singletons. Samples came from axillary lymph nodes draining the breast cancer. Germline V CDR1 and CDR2: KGHSH, LQKENI. Trimming removed 3 bases from V and 0 bases from J, with 9 bases in between. This CDR3 spans 15 amino acids. Input material: axillary lymph node tissue. This TCR derives from a female donor with breast cancer. Some clones in this sample may be carry-over from other donors' samples. The rearrangement joins TRBV18 to TRBJ2-1; TRBD2 is a possible D gene (5 bases). The CDR3 protein is CASSPTRSSYNEQFF. The CDR3 bases are TGTGCCAGCTCACCCACTAGGAGCTCCTACAATGAGCAGTTCTTC.